This T cell receptor (beta chain) was identified during a study of cytomegalovirus exposure and HLA in healthy donors. Germline V gene sequence: CDR1 LGHNA, CDR2 YSLEER. CDR3 size: 17 residues. V gave up 0 bases and J gave up 0 bases, with 15 bases separating them. As for this clone: What it recognizes is unknown.

Vbeta (60) and Jbeta (13) primers were used in the PCR. Here immunoSEQ multiplex PCR was the method, and the copy in TCRdb shows in-frame clones only, minus some. The table lists 150,000 to 200,000 clones, around 82% of them singletons. Study conclusions and caveats: Associated with cytomegalovirus, according to the listing, were 150 to 200 TCR beta chains.

Sequences were obtained from PBMCs. The TCR was taken from a middle-aged man in good health and CMV-seropositive. The chain is built from TRBV4-3 and TRBJ2-7; the D gene is possibly TRBD2 (5 bases). DNA for the CDR3: TGCGCCAGCAGCCAAGACACCGGAGGCGGACCCTCCTACGAGCAGTACTTC. Its translation is CASSQDTGGGPSYEQYF.